The clone carrying this TCR beta chain was observed once. Per the germline V gene, CDR1 is SGHTA and CDR2 is FQGTGA. CDR3 length: 16 amino acids. After removal of 5 bases from V and 1 base from J, the junction contained 3 bases not matched to a gene. This record belongs to a study of T cell changes during pregnancy in multiple sclerosis. Some clones are missing from TCRdb's copy, which holds only in-frame ones; the method was immunoSEQ multiplex PCR. Of approximately 92,000 clones detected, approximately 93% appear once; the ten largest clones hold more than 0.75%. The sequence was collected from a female donor with multiple sclerosis, enrolled in a pregnancy study. The V and J genes are TRBV7-3 and TRBJ2-2; TRBD2 matches at 11 bases. Source: peripheral blood, taken after pregnancy. The CDR3 DNA sequence: TGTGCCAGCAGCCCCCTAGCGGGGGGGAACACCGGGGAGCTGTTTTTT. Translated: CASSPLAGGNTGELFF.